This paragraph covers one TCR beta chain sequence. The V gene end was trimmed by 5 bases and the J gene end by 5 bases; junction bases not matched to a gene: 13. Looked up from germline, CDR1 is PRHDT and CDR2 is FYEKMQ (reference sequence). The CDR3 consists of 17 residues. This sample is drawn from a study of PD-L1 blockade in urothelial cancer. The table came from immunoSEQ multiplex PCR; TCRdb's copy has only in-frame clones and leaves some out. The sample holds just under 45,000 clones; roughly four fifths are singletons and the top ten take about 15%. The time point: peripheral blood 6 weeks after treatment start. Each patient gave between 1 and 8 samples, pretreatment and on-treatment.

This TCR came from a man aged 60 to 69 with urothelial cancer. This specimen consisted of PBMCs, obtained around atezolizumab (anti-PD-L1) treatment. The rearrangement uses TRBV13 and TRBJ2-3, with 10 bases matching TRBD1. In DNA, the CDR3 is TGTGCCAGCAGCAACCGACAGGGGGCTGGAATCCTAGATACGCAGTATTTT. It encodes CASSNRQGAGILDTQYF.